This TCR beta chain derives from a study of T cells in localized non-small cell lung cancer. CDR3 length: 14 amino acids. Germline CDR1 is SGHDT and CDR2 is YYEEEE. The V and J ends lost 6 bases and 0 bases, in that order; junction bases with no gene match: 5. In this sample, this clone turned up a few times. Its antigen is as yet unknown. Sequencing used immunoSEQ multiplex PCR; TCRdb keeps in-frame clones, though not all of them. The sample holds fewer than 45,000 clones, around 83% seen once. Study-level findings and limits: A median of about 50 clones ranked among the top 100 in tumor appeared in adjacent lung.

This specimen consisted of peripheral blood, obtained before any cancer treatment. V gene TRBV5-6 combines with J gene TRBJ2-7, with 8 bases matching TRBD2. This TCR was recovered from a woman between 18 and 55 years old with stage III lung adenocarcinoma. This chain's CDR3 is CASTQGTSSYEQYF. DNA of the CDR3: TGTGCCAGCACCCAAGGGACTAGCTCCTACGAGCAGTACTTC. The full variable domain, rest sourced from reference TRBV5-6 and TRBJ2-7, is DAGVTQSPTHLIKTRGQQVTLRCSPKSGHDTVSWYQQALGQGPQFIFQYYEEEERQRGNFPDRFSGHQFPNYSSELNVNALLLGDSALYLCASTQGTSSYEQYFGPGTRLTVT.